This paragraph reports one TCR beta chain. The antigen is not known. An end of the junction does not agree with germline; a read error may underlie this. It was with a sample-barcoded 5' primer and a J-beta primer mix that a second PCR of roughly 6 to 12 cycles was run. From the 5' RACE reads, TCRdb called clonotypes with MiXCR, one entry per CDR3 protein. The data show fewer than 950,000 distinct CDR3 sequences, 35% to 40% seen once. The CDR3 consists of 14 residues. Germline loops: CDR1 MGHRA, CDR2 YSYEKL. The data belong to a study of blood T cells in healthy people across ages. Findings and limits, study-wide: Unsorted PBMC material precluded a definitive naive versus antigen-experienced comparison. Per million T cells, TCR beta diversity dropped about linearly as age rose. Versus aged donors, long-lived donors had higher diversity and more naive CD4+ cells.

Each sample yielded at least 5.5 micrograms of PBMC total RNA. The rearrangement links TRBV4-1 to TRBJ2-5, with TRBD1 as a possible D gene (6 bases). The source is a man aged 18-30 years in good health. The source material was blood. The CDR3 is CASNQQGLQETQYF. The CDR3 bases are TGCGCCAGCAACCAACAGGGATTGCAAGAGACCCAGTACTTC.